A selection of T cell receptor beta chains follows, all from one sample in a study of blood T cell repertoires in COVID-19. Clones were read by immunoSEQ multiplex PCR, and TCRdb kept only the in-frame ones, dropping some. The sample holds approximately 210,000 clones, roughly 81% seen once. Sequenced input: peripheral blood. All receptors come from a woman in her 70s with active or convalescent COVID-19. The CDR3 runs from the conserved cysteine through the conserved F or W. A D gene is named only where the DNA matches it firmly. Clone size is given for some rows only: seen once, a few or many times, or a class if the clone is expanded.

CDR3 length,D gene,J gene,clone size,V gene,CDR3 DNA,CDR3 protein
16,TRBD2,TRBJ2-1,-,TRBV5-6,TGTGCCAGCAGGGAAGGGACTAGTAGGGGGTACAATGAGCAGTTCTTC,CASREGTSRGYNEQFF
13,-,TRBJ1-1,-,TRBV30,TGTGCCTGGAGTGTACGGGGAGGGACACAAGCTTTCTTT,CAWSVRGGTQAFF
16,TRBD1,TRBJ1-5,-,TRBV6-8,TGTGCCAGCAGTTACCCCGGACAGGGTTTGTATCAGCCCCAGCATTTT,CASSYPGQGLYQPQHF
14,TRBD2,TRBJ2-3,-,TRBV5-5,TGTGCCAGCAGCTTGCAACTAGCGACAGATACGCAGTATTTT,CASSLQLATDTQYF
14,TRBD2,TRBJ2-3,-,TRBV5-1,TGCGCCAGCAGCTTGGAGGGAGGGACAGATACGCAGTATTTT,CASSLEGGTDTQYF
15,-,TRBJ2-1,-,TRBV5-1,TGCGCCAGCAGCTTGGTGTCGAGCTCCTACAATGAGCAGTTCTTC,CASSLVSSSYNEQFF
14,-,TRBJ2-1,-,TRBV7-3,TGTGCCAGCGCCCTGGGGGAGGCCGGCAATGAGCAGTTCTTC,CASALGEAGNEQFF
16,TRBD2,TRBJ2-1,-,TRBV5-4,TGTGCCAGCAGCTTGGTTACTAGCGGGGGACGCTATGAGCAGTTCTTC,CASSLVTSGGRYEQFF
18,TRBD2,TRBJ2-1,-,TRBV28,TGTGCCAGCAGTACTCCGGGACTAGCGGGAGTTCGAGCCAATGAGCAGTTCTTC,CASSTPGLAGVRANEQFF
13,-,TRBJ2-1,-,TRBV7-2,TGTGCCAGCAGCTATGCCACAGGGTATGAGCAGTTCTTC,CASSYATGYEQFF
13,-,TRBJ2-7,-,TRBV5-5,TGTGCCAGCAGCTTCCAGGGGCGGGACGAGCAGTACTTC,CASSFQGRDEQYF
17,-,TRBJ1-4,-,TRBV18,TGTGCCAGCTCATTCGTTCCCCGGGAGGCGGCTAATGAAAAACTGTTTTTT,CASSFVPREAANEKLFF
18,TRBD1,TRBJ1-2,-,TRBV5-1,TGCGCCAGCAGCTTGAGGGGGACAGGGAAGTTAGCTAACTATGGCTACACCTTC,CASSLRGTGKLANYGYTF
16,-,TRBJ2-1,-,TRBV11-1,TGTGCCAGCAGCCACTCAGGGGTGCTAGGTATAGATGAGCAGTTCTTC,CASSHSGVLGIDEQFF
14,-,TRBJ2-5,-,TRBV7-9,TGTGCCAGCAGCTTAGGGCTAGCTCTAGAGACCCAGTACTTC,CASSLGLALETQYF
14,TRBD2,TRBJ2-4,-,TRBV6-2/TRBV6-3,TGTGCCAGCACCCCTTCGGGGAGGGGAAACATTCAGTACTTC,CASTPSGRGNIQYF
12,-,TRBJ1-6,few,TRBV30,TGTGCCTGGAGTGTACGGGGTTCACCCCTCCACTTT,CAWSVRGSPLHF